The 16 T cell receptor beta chains below all came from one sample that was sequenced in a study of blood T cells in healthy people across ages. For the second PCR, which ran for about 6 to 11 cycles, a sample-barcoded 5' primer and a J-beta primer mix were used. From the 5' RACE reads, TCRdb called clonotypes with MiXCR, one entry per CDR3 protein. The repertoire holds over 1,200,000 distinct CDR3 sequences, 59% seen once, with over 5% in the top ten. Sequenced material: blood. Receptors were obtained from a man aged 18 to 29 in good health.

The chain recombines TRBV29-1 with TRBJ1-1; 9 nucleotides align to TRBD1. The junction had 12 bases not matched to a gene; V was cut back by 6 bases and J by 1 base. This CDR3 is 16 amino acids long. The germline gives CDR1 SQVTM, CDR2 ANQGSEA. DNA for the CDR3: TGCAGCGTCGGAGGGGACAGGGTGCGGCCGAACACTGAAGCTTTCTTT. As protein: CSVGGDRVRPNTEAFF. Filled out from reference TRBV29-1 and TRBJ1-1, the complete variable domain reads SAVISQKPSRDICQRGTSLTIQCQVDSQVTMMFWYRQQPGQSLTLIATANQGSEATYESGFVIDKFPISRPNLTFSTLTVSNMSPEDSSIYLCSVGGDRVRPNTEAFFGQGTRLTVV.

This clonotype was recorded a few times. V and J are TRBV4-3 and TRBJ2-1; 9 nucleotides align to TRBD2. Unmatched junction bases numbered 12, after V lost 4 bases and J lost 8 bases. Germline CDR1 and CDR2: LGHNA and YSLEER. This CDR3 is built from 16 residues. The CDR3 region has the DNA TGCGCCAGCAGCCGAGAAGCGGGAGGAACTGGGGATGAGCAGTTCTTC. Protein product: CASSREAGGTGDEQFF.

The V call is TRBV20-1, the J call TRBJ2-7, with a weak D call TRBD2 (5 bases). Per the germline V gene, CDR1 is DFQATT and CDR2 is SNEGSKA (reference sequence). Trimming left V 1 base short and J 5 bases short, with 9 bases between. The CDR3 totals 12 residues. The CDR3 DNA reads as TGCAGTGCTAGAGGAGGGTGGAACGAGCAGTACTTC. Its translation: CSARGGWNEQYF.

This clonotype has more than one count but fewer than ten. The V gene is TRBV29-1, the J gene TRBJ2-1; 12 nucleotides agree with TRBD2. This CDR3 has 14 residues. From germline, CDR1 is SQVTM and CDR2 ANQGSEA. V lost 1 base and J lost 8; bases outside the gene matches: 3. The CDR3 sequence: CSVEGLAGVDEQFF. The CDR3 region has the DNA TGCAGCGTTGAAGGACTAGCGGGAGTCGATGAGCAGTTCTTC.

The genes are TRBV28 and TRBJ1-5; no definite D call. This CDR3 has 12 residues. V was pared by 5 bases and J by 4 bases, with 6 bases between. Germline-derived CDR1 and CDR2 are MDHEN and SYDVKM. The CDR3 nucleotides are TGTGCCAGCAGTACACCAAATCAGCCCCAGCATTTT. It specifies CASSTPNQPQHF.

The rearrangement uses TRBV29-1 and TRBJ2-1; D unresolved. This CDR3 is 14 amino acids long. CDR1 and CDR2 from the germline V gene are SQVTM and ANQGSEA. V dropped 1 base and J dropped 0 bases, with 7 bases sitting between them. CDR3 amino acids: CSVEGRSSYNEQFF. The CDR3 bases are TGCAGCGTTGAAGGCAGGAGCTCCTACAATGAGCAGTTCTTC.

The rearrangement joins TRBV12-3 or TRBV12-4 to TRBJ1-5, with D possibly being TRBD1 (5 bases). CDR3 length: 15 amino acids. The V end lost 4 bases, the J end lost 2 bases, and 12 bases lay between the germline ends. The CDR3 sequence: CASSCGRDRNQPQHF. CDR3 in DNA: TGTGCCAGCAGTTGCGGCAGGGATCGCAATCAGCCCCAGCATTTT.

V is TRBV20-1 and J is TRBJ2-6; possible D gene TRBD1, 6 bases. Looked up from germline, CDR1 is DFQATT and CDR2 is SNEGSKA (reference sequence). The CDR3 covers 16 residues. Trimming left V 3 bases short and J 4 bases short, with 16 bases between. The DNA of the CDR3 is TGCAGTGCTAGGGGGACACTTCTCATGGGGGCCAACGTCCTGACTTTC. It codes for CSARGTLLMGANVLTF.

The chain carries TRBV20-1 and TRBJ2-5; the D gene is possibly TRBD1 (6 bases). The closer fit of TRBJ2-1 to the DNA end suggests the J call may be wrong. This CDR3 is 13 amino acids long. Germline CDR1 and CDR2: DFQATT and SNEGSKA (reference sequence). The CDR3 sequence: CSAPAPGVGEQFF. Written as DNA, the CDR3 is TGCAGTGCCCCCGCGCCAGGGGTCGGTGAGCAGTTCTTC.

This clonotype was found once. CDR3 coding DNA: TGTGCTAGTGGTTTTGGGACAGGGGTTATCACTGAAGCTTTCTTT. Its protein is CASGFGTGVITEAFF. The chain links TRBV12-5 to TRBJ1-1, with 10 bases matching TRBD1. The germline V gene encodes CDR1 LGHNT and CDR2 FRNRAP. The V segment lost 3 bases and the J segment 4 bases; nucleotides outside the gene matches: 5. The CDR3 has 15 amino acids.

The chain uses TRBV6-6 and TRBJ2-4; D not resolved. Gene TRBJ2-7 matches the end of the DNA better, so the J call may be wrong. Germline CDR1 reads MNHNY; CDR2 reads SVGAGI (reference sequence). The CDR3 extends over 13 amino acids. The CDR3 protein is CASCMDSTTEQYF. DNA of the CDR3: TGTGCCAGCTGTATGGATTCTACGACCGAGCAGTACTTC.

The chain carries TRBV25-1 and TRBJ2-5, with 8 nucleotides matching TRBD2. Trimming at V came to 7 bases and at J to 0 bases, leaving 10 bases not matched to a gene. The germline V gene has CDR1 MGHDK and CDR2 SYGVNS. The CDR3 consists of 16 residues. The CDR3, as DNA: TGTGCCAGCAATTCGAAAGCGGGGGCTCACCAAGAGACCCAGTACTTC. Amino acids: CASNSKAGAHQETQYF.

The chain recombines TRBV6-1 with TRBJ2-7, with D tentatively TRBD1 (6 bases). The V and J ends lost 6 bases and 0 bases respectively, with 21 bases between them. The V gene's germline CDR1 is MNHNS and CDR2 SASEGT. The CDR3 loop spans 17 amino acids. CDR3 in amino acids: CASRQAGRGRDSYEQYF. The DNA for the CDR3 is TGTGCCAGCAGGCAGGCCGGCAGGGGAAGGGACTCCTACGAGCAGTACTTC.

The chain carries TRBV6-2 or TRBV6-3 and TRBJ1-1; 7 bases align to TRBD1. CDR3 size: 15 residues. J was trimmed by 4 bases and V by 3 bases; bases with no gene match: 8. The germline V gene encodes CDR1 MNHEY and CDR2 SVGEGT. CDR3 region: CASSYDRAGATEAFF. CDR3 nucleotide sequence: TGTGCCAGCAGTTATGACAGGGCGGGTGCCACTGAAGCTTTCTTT.

The chain uses TRBV24-1 and TRBJ1-5; D not resolved. In germline, CDR1 is KGHDR, CDR2 SFDVKD. The CDR3 runs 12 residues. V was trimmed by 0 bases and J by 6 bases, leaving 2 bases between them. CDR3 residues: CATSDLIQPQHF. The CDR3, as DNA: TGTGCCACCAGTGATTTGATTCAGCCCCAGCATTTT.

The V gene is TRBV27, the J gene TRBJ2-1; TRBD2 matches at 16 bases. CDR1 is MNHEY and CDR2 is SMNVEV in the germline V gene (reference sequence). The junction had 10 bases not matched to a gene; V was cut back by 5 bases and J by 6 bases. The CDR3 spans 18 residues. The DNA for the CDR3 is TGTGCCAGCAGTCTCCCGGGACTAGCGGGAGGGCCATTCAATGAGCAGTTCTTC. It translates to CASSLPGLAGGPFNEQFF.